These 12 T cell receptor beta chains were sequenced from one sample in a study of cytomegalovirus exposure and HLA in healthy donors. A multiplex PCR was run with 60 Vbeta primers and 13 Jbeta primers. Some clones are missing from TCRdb's copy, which holds only in-frame ones; the method was immunoSEQ multiplex PCR. The sample has around 60,000 clones. Sequencing was carried out using PBMCs. These receptors originate from a woman aged 18 to 35 in good health and CMV-seronegative.

The chain recombines TRBV30 with TRBJ1-5, with D perhaps matching TRBD1 (6 bases). The CDR3 is 13 residues long. The germline CDR1 and CDR2 sequences are GTSNPN and SVGIG (reference sequence). Trimming removed 5 bases from V and 0 bases from J, with 8 bases in between. This CDR3 is CAWEQGSNQPQHF. Written as DNA, the CDR3 is TGTGCCTGGGAACAGGGTAGCAATCAGCCCCAGCATTTT.

This rearrangement joins TRBV13 to TRBJ2-7, with 7 bases fitting TRBD1. The germline V gene encodes CDR1 PRHDT and CDR2 FYEKMQ (reference sequence). CDR3 length: 14 residues. The ends lost 5 bases at V and 0 bases at J; junction bases unmatched: 4. CDR3 residues: CASSVGQSSYEQYF. In DNA form, the CDR3 reads TGTGCCAGCAGCGTGGGACAGAGCTCCTACGAGCAGTACTTC.

The chain uses TRBV12-5 and TRBJ1-1; D possibly corresponds to TRBD1 (5 bases). Per the germline V gene, CDR1 is LGHNT and CDR2 is FRNRAP. The CDR3 is made up of 15 amino acids. The V and J ends lost 2 bases and 8 bases respectively, with 18 bases between them. The CDR3 sequence: CASGLSLGGKAEAFF. DNA of the CDR3: TGTGCTAGTGGTTTGTCCCTCGGGGGGAAGGCCGAAGCTTTCTTT.

The chain has TRBV30 and TRBJ1-2, with 11 positions matching TRBD1. CDR3 length: 15 residues. V trimming: 1 base; J trimming: 3 bases; junction bases outside the gene matches: 4. The germline gives CDR1 GTSNPN, CDR2 SVGIG (reference sequence). This CDR3 is CAWSGGTGGDYGYTF. In DNA form, the CDR3 reads TGTGCCTGGAGTGGAGGGACAGGGGGAGACTATGGCTACACCTTC.

This chain uses TRBV29-1 with TRBJ1-5; 7 nucleotides agree with TRBD1. Unmatched junction bases numbered 11, after V lost 6 bases and J lost 6 bases. The CDR3 covers 14 residues. Germline CDR1 is SQVTM and CDR2 is ANQGSEA. CDR3 bases: TGCAGCGTGTCGCAGGGGGGCCTGAGTCAGCCCCAGCATTTT. It encodes CSVSQGGLSQPQHF.

The V and J genes are TRBV4-2 and TRBJ1-1; TRBD1 matches at 7 bases. The CDR3 has 14 residues. The ends lost 4 bases at V and 5 bases at J; junction bases unmatched: 7. The germline V gene has CDR1 LGHNA and CDR2 YNFKEQ. CDR3 sequence reads: CASSLHRGGTEAFF. As DNA, the CDR3 is TGTGCCAGCAGCCTCCACAGGGGAGGTACTGAAGCTTTCTTT.

J is TRBJ2-5 and V is TRBV30, with a weak D call TRBD2 (5 bases). Trimming took off 1 base at V and 4 bases at J, with 16 bases between the two ends. CDR1 and CDR2 from the germline V gene are GTSNPN and SVGIG (reference sequence). This CDR3 region has 15 residues. The CDR3 sequence is CAWSGGRGIGETQYF. For the CDR3, the DNA is TGTGCCTGGAGTGGTGGTCGGGGAATTGGAGAGACCCAGTACTTC.

The chain joins TRBV9 to TRBJ1-1, with 8 positions matching TRBD1. The CDR3 consists of 16 residues. Trimming at V came to 0 bases and at J to 4 bases, leaving 8 bases not matched to a gene. Germline V gene lookup returns CDR1 SGDLS and CDR2 YYNGEE. This CDR3 reads CASSVDLAGGRTEAFF. DNA of the CDR3: TGTGCCAGCAGCGTAGATTTGGCAGGGGGCCGCACTGAAGCTTTCTTT.

The chain joins TRBV5-1 to TRBJ2-7, with D possibly matching TRBD2 (6 bases). V lost 0 bases and J lost 6, with 16 bases in between. This CDR3 comprises 15 residues. Germline values: CDR1 SGHRS, CDR2 YFSETQ. CDR3 nucleotide sequence: TGCGCCAGCAGCTTGGCCTTTGAACTAGCAGGCGAGCAGTACTTC. This codes for CASSLAFELAGEQYF. The variable domain in full, completed from reference TRBV5-1 and TRBJ2-7, reads KAGVTQTPRYLIKTRGQQVTLSCSPISGHRSVSWYQQTPGQGLQFLFEYFSETQRNKGNFPGRFSGRQFSNSRSEMNVSTLELGDSALYLCASSLAFELAGEQYFGPGTRLTVT.

The CDR3 sequence: CASSSWTSGGDYEQYF. In DNA form, the CDR3 reads TGTGCCAGCAGCTCTTGGACTAGCGGGGGTGACTACGAGCAGTACTTC. V usage is TRBV11-3 and J usage is TRBJ2-7; 13 nucleotides match TRBD2. CDR3 length: 16 amino acids. Germline trimming cut 4 bases from V and 3 bases from J; bases unmatched to any gene: 6. Germline V gene sequence: CDR1 SGHNT, CDR2 YENEEA. The full variable domain, with the rest looked up from reference TRBV11-3 and TRBJ2-7, is EAGVVQSPRYKIIEKKQPVAFWCNPISGHNTLYWYLQNLGQGPELLIRYENEEAVDDSQLPKDRFSAERLKGVDSTLKIQPAELGDSAVYLCASSSWTSGGDYEQYFGPGTRLTVT.

The rearrangement links TRBV29-1 to TRBJ1-5; 7 nucleotides match TRBD1. The CDR3 is 13 amino acids. V shed 4 bases, J shed 2 bases, and the junction held 2 bases outside the gene matches. Germline lookup yields CDR1 SQVTM and CDR2 ANQGSEA. CDR3 residues: CSVGTGRNQPQHF. The CDR3, as DNA: TGCAGCGTTGGGACAGGCCGCAATCAGCCCCAGCATTTT.

The chain couples TRBV9 to TRBJ2-1, with 13 bases identical to TRBD2. This CDR3 has 16 residues. Trimming took 4 bases from V and 5 from J; bases not matched to a gene: 6. CDR1 is SGDLS, CDR2 YYNGEE, per germline. The CDR3: CASSPTSGRRDNEQFF. In DNA, the CDR3 is TGTGCCAGCAGCCCGACTAGCGGGAGGAGGGACAATGAGCAGTTCTTC.